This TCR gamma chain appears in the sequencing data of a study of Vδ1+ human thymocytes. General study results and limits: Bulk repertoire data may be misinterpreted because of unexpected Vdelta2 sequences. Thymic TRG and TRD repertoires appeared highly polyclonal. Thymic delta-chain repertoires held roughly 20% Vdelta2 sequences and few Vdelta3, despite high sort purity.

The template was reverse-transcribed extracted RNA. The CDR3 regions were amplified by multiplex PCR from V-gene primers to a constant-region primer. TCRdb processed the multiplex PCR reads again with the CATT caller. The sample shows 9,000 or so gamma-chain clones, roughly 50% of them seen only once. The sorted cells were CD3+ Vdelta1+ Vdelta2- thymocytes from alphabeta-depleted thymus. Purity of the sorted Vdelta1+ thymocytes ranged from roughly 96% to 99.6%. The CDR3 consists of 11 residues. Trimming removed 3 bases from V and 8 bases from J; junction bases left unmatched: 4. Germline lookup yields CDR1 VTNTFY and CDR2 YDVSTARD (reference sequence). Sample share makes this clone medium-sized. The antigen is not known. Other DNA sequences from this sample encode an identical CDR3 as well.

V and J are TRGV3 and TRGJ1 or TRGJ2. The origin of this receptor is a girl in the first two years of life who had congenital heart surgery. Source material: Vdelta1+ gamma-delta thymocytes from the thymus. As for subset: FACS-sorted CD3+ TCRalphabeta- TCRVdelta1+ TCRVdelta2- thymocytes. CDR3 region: CATWDGDKKLF. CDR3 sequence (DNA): TGTGCCACCTGGGACGGAGATAAGAAACTCTTT.